The 5 T cell receptor beta chains below all came from one sample that was sequenced in a study of T cells in Graves' hyperthyroidism and ophthalmopathy. RNA transcripts gave rise to amplified TCR beta CDR3 regions. Researchers ran a first-round RT-PCR on the TCR CDR3 using the HTBI primer set. Via MiXCR, TCRdb re-called the multiplex PCR reads, giving one row per CDR3 protein. The sample contains more than 500,000 distinct CDR3 sequences, 11% to 15% of which appear only once. The source material was blood. Receptor source: a woman aged 40 to 50 with Graves' hyperthyroidism.

This clonotype was counted at least ten times. This rearrangement joins TRBV30 to TRBJ2-7; possible D gene TRBD2, 7 bases. Deletions cut 6 bases from V and 7 bases from J, with 16 bases between. The germline V gene has CDR1 GTSNPN and CDR2 SVGIG (reference sequence). The CDR3 has 12 residues. The chain's CDR3 is CACSPAGAEQYF. Here the CDR3 DNA reads TGTGCCTGTTCCCCGGCGGGGGCTGAGCAGTACTTC. The full variable domain, completed using reference TRBV30 and TRBJ2-7, is SQTIHQWPATLVQPVGSPLSLECTVEGTSNPNLYWYRQAAGRGLQLLFYSVGIGQISSEVPQNLSASRPQDRQFILSSKKLLLSDSGFYLCACSPAGAEQYFGPGTRLTVT.

This clonotype has a count of ten or more. This chain links TRBV9 with TRBJ2-3; D is unclear. Trimming took 3 bases from V and 3 from J, leaving 11 bases between them. The CDR3 is 14 amino acids. Per germline, CDR1 SGDLS and CDR2 YYNGEE. The CDR3 DNA is TGTGCCAGCAGCGCGGAGTTGTTGACAGATACGCAGTATTTT. Protein product: CASSAELLTDTQYF.

This chain links TRBV12-3 or TRBV12-4 with TRBJ1-5, with 9 bases aligning to TRBD1. The length of the CDR3 is 17 residues. V trimming: 3 bases; J trimming: 0 bases; junction bases outside the gene matches: 6. CDR3 region: CASSFGQGMVSNQPQHF. The CDR3 DNA reads as TGTGCCAGCAGTTTCGGACAGGGGATGGTTAGCAATCAGCCCCAGCATTTT.

The chain employs TRBV12-3 or TRBV12-4 and TRBJ1-4, with 8 bases matching TRBD1. Trimming removed 6 bases from V and 6 bases from J; junction bases left unmatched: 6. The CDR3 has 14 residues. CDR3 sequence reads: CASRGTGYYEKLFF. The CDR3 coding sequence is TGTGCCAGCAGGGGGACAGGATATTATGAAAAACTGTTTTTT.

This clonotype was recorded many times. V usage is TRBV20-1 and J usage is TRBJ2-1; the match to TRBD2 covers 12 bases. The junction had 7 bases not matched to a gene; V was cut back by 3 bases and J by 10 bases. The CDR3 totals 14 residues. CDR1 and CDR2 (germline): DFQATT, SNEGSKA (reference sequence). In DNA, the CDR3 is TGCAGTGCTAGGACTAGCGGGAGTTCGGGGGAGCAGTTCTTC. Its protein is CSARTSGSSGEQFF.